This passage covers 27 T cell receptor beta chains from one sample sequenced in a study of technical replicates of blood from a handful of donors. The repertoire was sequenced with immunoSEQ multiplex PCR; TCRdb's copy has only in-frame clones and lacks some. Of 55,000 to 80,000 clones in the sample, 98% were seen once. Sequencing used T cells isolated from PBMCs. These receptors all stem from a human donor in good health.

The rearrangement uses TRBV4-1 and TRBJ2-3, with 8 bases fitting TRBD2. CDR1 and CDR2 (germline): MGHRA, YSYEKL. V trimming: 1 base; J trimming: 4 bases; junction bases outside the gene matches: 7. This CDR3 is 16 amino acids long. As DNA, the CDR3 is TGCGCCAGCAGCCAAGTCCCGGGGGGGCTGCCAGATACGCAGTATTTT. This sequence encodes CASSQVPGGLPDTQYF.

The J gene is TRBJ1-2, the V gene TRBV14; D is undetermined. This CDR3 contains 14 residues. Germline loops: CDR1 SGHDN, CDR2 FVKESK. V was cut by 8 bases and J by 7 bases, with 20 bases left in between. CDR3 protein: CASSDVMRETGYTF. The CDR3 DNA follows: TGTGCCAGCTCGGACGTTATGAGGGAGACTGGCTACACCTTC.

In this sample, this clone turned up once. This sequence joins TRBV6-4 and TRBJ2-7; D is perhaps TRBD2 (5 bases). Germline V lookup: CDR1 MRHNA, CDR2 SNTAGT. Between the trimmed V and J ends, which lost 6 bases and 2 bases, there was a span of 17 bases. The CDR3 length is 15 residues. The CDR3 nucleotides are TGTGCCAGCAGCCCGTCACCGGGGTCGACCTACGAGCAGTACTTC. Its protein product is CASSPSPGSTYEQYF.

This clone appeared once. The genes are TRBV7-6 and TRBJ1-2; 8 bases line up with TRBD1. V was clipped by 5 bases and J by 8 bases; unmatched bases: 13. The CDR3 runs to 15 residues. Per the germline V gene, CDR1 is SGHVS and CDR2 is FNYEAQ. The CDR3 DNA sequence: TGTGCCAGCAGCCCGCTGGGCCAGGGGGCAGCGGGCTACACCTTC. It codes for CASSPLGQGAAGYTF.

The V and J genes are TRBV10-3 and TRBJ2-7; 7 bases are a match to TRBD1. The CDR3 extends over 12 amino acids. V shed 8 bases, J shed 4 bases, and the junction held 5 bases outside the gene matches. Germline lookup yields CDR1 ENHRY and CDR2 SYGVKD. The CDR3 DNA reads TGTGCCATCTTAACAGGGGATTACGAGCAGTACTTC. Protein product: CAILTGDYEQYF.

This chain uses TRBV11-1 with TRBJ1-6; D gene ambiguous. V gave up 6 bases and J gave up 6 bases, with 9 bases separating them. The germline CDR1 and CDR2 sequences are SGHAT and FQDESV (reference sequence). The CDR3 loop spans 13 amino acids. The CDR3 DNA follows: TGTGCCAGCAGTGTAGCATCTAATTCACCCCTCCACTTT. It specifies CASSVASNSPLHF.

The rearrangement links TRBV2 to TRBJ2-7; 8 positions match TRBD1. J gave up 3 bases and V 6 bases, and 4 bases lay outside the gene matches. The CDR3 contains 13 residues. Germline CDR1 SNHLY, CDR2 FYNNEI. Here the CDR3 DNA reads TGTGCCAGCAGCGGACAGGGCCTCTACGAGCAGTACTTC. This sequence encodes CASSGQGLYEQYF.

The V call is TRBV6-5, the J call TRBJ2-7, with TRBD1 matching 7 bases. This CDR3 has 15 residues. Per the germline V gene, CDR1 is MNHEY and CDR2 is SVGAGI. V lost 7 bases, J lost 3 bases, and 12 bases stayed unmatched. The CDR3, as DNA: TGTGCCAGCAAGACCGGGACAGTAGCTCTCTACGAGCAGTACTTC. It codes for CASKTGTVALYEQYF.

This sequence joins TRBV2 and TRBJ1-1, with TRBD1 identical over 7 bases. This CDR3 is 14 amino acids long. Per germline, CDR1 SNHLY and CDR2 FYNNEI. With 6 bases clipped from V and 5 bases from J, the junction kept 9 bases outside the gene matches. The CDR3 DNA follows: TGTGCCAGCAGCGTGGACAGGTTGGAGACTGAAGCTTTCTTT. As protein: CASSVDRLETEAFF.

The chain recombines TRBV6-1 with TRBJ2-7; 9 bases are a match to TRBD2. V lost 4 bases and J lost 3; bases outside the gene matches: 7. This CDR3 is built from 15 residues. Per the germline V gene, CDR1 is MNHNS and CDR2 is SASEGT. DNA of the CDR3: TGTGCCAGCAGTGCGGCTAGCGGGAATATCTACGAGCAGTACTTC. Its translation: CASSAASGNIYEQYF.

This chain uses TRBV11-3 with TRBJ2-5; 7 bases fit TRBD2. This CDR3 is 14 amino acids long. With V trimmed by 1 base and J by 3 bases, 2 bases remained unmatched. Germline assignment: CDR1 SGHNT and CDR2 YENEEA. CDR3 sequence: CASSLVAGEETQYF. DNA for the CDR3: TGTGCCAGCAGCTTAGTTGCGGGAGAAGAGACCCAGTACTTC.

This chain joins TRBV12-5 and TRBJ2-7; weak D call: TRBD1 (5 bases). Looked up from germline, CDR1 is LGHNT and CDR2 is FRNRAP. The CDR3 is 13 residues long. Between the trimmed V and J ends, which lost 6 bases and 2 bases, there was a span of 11 bases. The CDR3 DNA sequence: TGTGCTAGTGGCCCCGACAGAGCCTACGAGCAGTACTTC. It is translated as CASGPDRAYEQYF.

This chain uses TRBV7-8 with TRBJ2-3; D gene unclear. The CDR3 has 14 amino acids. CDR1 and CDR2 (germline): SGHVS, FQNEAQ. Trimming pared 3 bases from V and 9 bases from J, leaving 16 bases between. CDR3 sequence: CASSFDQEAKTQYF. The CDR3 nucleotides read TGTGCCAGCAGCTTCGATCAAGAGGCGAAAACGCAGTATTTT.

This chain connects TRBV7-8 to TRBJ2-5; 12 bases are shared with TRBD2. Losses at the gene ends were 1 base for V and 4 bases for J; bases not matched to a gene: 7. CDR1 is SGHVS and CDR2 is FQNEAQ in the germline V gene. The CDR3 runs to 17 residues. The CDR3 sequence: CASSLVGLAGRLETQYF. As DNA, the CDR3 is TGTGCCAGCAGCTTAGTTGGACTAGCGGGGCGCCTAGAGACCCAGTACTTC.

This sequence joins TRBV11-2 and TRBJ2-5, with TRBD1 as a possible D gene (7 bases). The V gene lost 4 bases and the J gene lost 5 bases, with 17 bases spanning the gap. The CDR3 contains 15 residues. From germline, CDR1 is SGHAT and CDR2 FQNNGV. The chain's CDR3 is CASSSSRDSGETQYF. Here the CDR3 DNA reads TGTGCCAGCAGCTCCTCCAGGGACAGCGGGGAGACCCAGTACTTC.

The J gene is TRBJ2-7, the V gene TRBV28; 8 nucleotides align to TRBD2. Germline V gene lookup returns CDR1 MDHEN and CDR2 SYDVKM. The CDR3 has 13 amino acids. Losses at the gene ends were 5 bases for V and 3 bases for J; bases not matched to a gene: 3. Written as DNA, the CDR3 is TGTGCCAGCAGTAAGCGGGGGAACTACGAGCAGTACTTC. It yields the protein CASSKRGNYEQYF.

This clone was picked up one time. The chain combines TRBV6-5 with TRBJ2-3; 8 nucleotides align to TRBD2. The CDR3 covers 15 residues. J was trimmed by 3 bases and V by 6 bases; bases with no gene match: 8. Per the germline V gene, CDR1 is MNHEY and CDR2 is SVGAGI. CDR3 residues: CASRNLAGGTDTQYF. The CDR3 DNA sequence: TGTGCCAGCAGGAACCTAGCGGGCGGAACAGATACGCAGTATTTT.

The V and J genes are TRBV7-6 and TRBJ1-2; the D is unclear. The germline V gene encodes CDR1 SGHVS and CDR2 FNYEAQ. The CDR3 runs 15 residues. The germline V and J ends were trimmed by 1 base and 7 bases, with 16 bases remaining between them. CDR3 amino acids: CASSLEGEGPSGYTF. The CDR3 coding sequence is TGTGCCAGCAGCTTAGAAGGAGAGGGTCCATCTGGCTACACCTTC. Combining the CDR3 with reference TRBV7-6 and TRBJ1-2 gives the whole variable domain GAGVSQSPRYKVTKRGQDVALRCDPISGHVSLYWYRQALGQGPEFLTYFNYEAQQDKSGLPNDRFSAERPEGSISTLTIQRTEQRDSAMYRCASSLEGEGPSGYTFGSGTRLTVV.

This sequence joins TRBV5-1 and TRBJ2-1; 9 nucleotides align to TRBD2. The CDR3 totals 14 residues. Germline V gene sequence: CDR1 SGHRS, CDR2 YFSETQ. V lost 4 bases to trimming and J lost 6 bases; unmatched junction nucleotides: 5. The CDR3 loop is CASSPAGGGNEQFF. Written as DNA, the CDR3 is TGCGCCAGCAGCCCGGCGGGGGGGGGCAATGAGCAGTTCTTC.

The chain employs TRBV7-8 and TRBJ2-3, with 12 nucleotides matching TRBD2. The J segment lost 2 bases and the V segment lost 4 bases, leaving 13 bases of the junction unmatched. CDR3 length: 19 amino acids. The V gene's germline CDR1 is SGHVS and CDR2 FQNEAQ. The CDR3 loop reads CASSSAWGGLAGHTDTQYF. CDR3 nucleotides: TGTGCCAGCAGCTCCGCTTGGGGAGGACTAGCGGGACACACAGATACGCAGTATTTT. Complete variable domain (other parts from reference TRBV7-8 and TRBJ2-3): GAGVSQSPRYKVAKRGQDVALRCDPISGHVSLFWYQQALGQGPEFLTYFQNEAQLDKSGLPSDRFFAERPEGSVSTLKIQRTQQEDSAVYLCASSSAWGGLAGHTDTQYFGPGTRLTVL.

This clone was detected only once. The chain has TRBV18 and TRBJ2-7; possible D gene TRBD1, 6 bases. CDR3 size: 12 residues. The germline V and J ends were trimmed by 7 bases and 7 bases, with 14 bases remaining between them. The germline CDR1 and CDR2 sequences are KGHSH and LQKENI. The CDR3 reads CASCRVGGEQYF. In DNA form, the CDR3 reads TGTGCCAGCTGTCGAGTAGGGGGAGAGCAGTACTTC.

V and J are TRBV9 and TRBJ1-1; a weak D match, TRBD1 (5 bases). Trimming removed 4 bases at V and 0 bases at J, with 19 bases between. This CDR3 contains 17 residues. The germline V gene encodes CDR1 SGDLS and CDR2 YYNGEE. CDR3 sequence (DNA): TGTGCCAGCAGCTCGACGGGGGGGTCTGGTTTGAACACTGAAGCTTTCTTT. Amino acids: CASSSTGGSGLNTEAFF.

The chain recombines TRBV11-2 with TRBJ1-1; TRBD1 agrees at 7 bases. The ends lost 1 base at V and 4 bases at J; junction bases unmatched: 6. The germline V gene encodes CDR1 SGHAT and CDR2 FQNNGV. The CDR3 covers 15 residues. The CDR3 protein is CASSLAVAGGTEAFF. The CDR3 coding sequence is TGTGCCAGCAGCTTAGCTGTGGCAGGGGGCACTGAAGCTTTCTTT.

This CDR3 reads CASSRSGSDTQYF. DNA for the CDR3: TGTGCCAGCAGTCGAAGCGGATCAGATACGCAGTATTTT. V usage is TRBV27 and J usage is TRBJ2-3; D possibly corresponds to TRBD2 (5 bases). This CDR3 has 13 residues. Trimming removed 5 bases from V and 4 bases from J, with 10 bases in between. CDR1 and CDR2 from the germline V gene are MNHEY and SMNVEV (reference sequence).

The rearrangement links TRBV5-1 to TRBJ1-2; the D is unclear. The germline V gene has CDR1 SGHRS and CDR2 YFSETQ. The CDR3 spans 15 residues. V was pared by 5 bases and J by 0 bases, with 14 bases between. Here the CDR3 reads CASSPGEGANYGYTF. CDR3 nucleotides: TGCGCCAGCAGTCCTGGGGAGGGCGCTAACTATGGCTACACCTTC.

V is TRBV5-4 and J is TRBJ2-5; tentatively, D is TRBD1 (5 bases). The CDR3 length is 14 residues. V dropped 1 base and J dropped 2 bases, with 9 bases sitting between them. Germline CDR1 is SGHNT and CDR2 is YYREEE (reference sequence). The chain's CDR3 is CASSLNRPQETQYF. The CDR3 nucleotides read TGTGCCAGCAGCTTGAACAGGCCGCAAGAGACCCAGTACTTC. Based on the CDR3 plus reference TRBV5-4 and TRBJ2-5, the full variable domain is ETGVTQSPTHLIKTRGQQVTLRCSSQSGHNTVSWYQQALGQGPQFIFQYYREEENGRGNFPPRFSGLQFPNYSSELNVNALELDDSALYLCASSLNRPQETQYFGPGTRLLVL.

The chain uses TRBV10-3 and TRBJ1-1; D remains ambiguous. V was shortened by 5 bases and J by 8 bases, with 12 bases between the two germline ends. This CDR3 comprises 12 residues. The germline V gene encodes CDR1 ENHRY and CDR2 SYGVKD. CDR3 DNA: TGTGCCATCAGTTGGGAGGGCCTCGAAGCTTTCTTT. Its protein is CAISWEGLEAFF.